This TCR beta chain was recovered during a study of blood T cell repertoires in COVID-19. Background on the study: There were acute and convalescent COVID-19 samples, and they came from the United States, Italy and Spain. The cDNA or gDNA used as material had been derived from T cells, B-cell-depleted T cells, or PBMCs.

Authors' processing steps: Reference gene primer amplification gave estimated nucleated cell counts. Only in-frame clones appear in the TCRdb table, and some are missing; sequencing was by immunoSEQ multiplex PCR. For V, J and clone size, that table is used; D and trimming come from the DNA. The table records approximately 50,000 clones, approximately 83% of them present only once. The CDR3 consists of 15 residues. The junction had 3 bases not matched to a gene; V was cut back by 5 bases and J by 4 bases. Germline CDR1 reads MDHEN; CDR2 reads SYDVKM. This clone was recorded once. This chain links TRBV28 with TRBJ2-3, with 13 bases that match TRBD2. The source is a human donor in a cohort sampled during active COVID-19. Material for sequencing was peripheral blood. The CDR3 DNA is TGTGCCAGCAGTGAAACTAGCGGGAGGGCAGATACGCAGTATTTT. This gives the protein CASSETSGRADTQYF.